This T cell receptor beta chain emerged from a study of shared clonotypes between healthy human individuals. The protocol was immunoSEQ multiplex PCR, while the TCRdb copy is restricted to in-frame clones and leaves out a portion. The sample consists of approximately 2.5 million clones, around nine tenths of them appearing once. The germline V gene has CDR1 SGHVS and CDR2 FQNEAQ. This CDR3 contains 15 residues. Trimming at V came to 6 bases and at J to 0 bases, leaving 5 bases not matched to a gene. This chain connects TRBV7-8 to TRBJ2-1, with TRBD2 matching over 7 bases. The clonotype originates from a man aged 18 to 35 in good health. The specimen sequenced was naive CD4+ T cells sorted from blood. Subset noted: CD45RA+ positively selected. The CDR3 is CASSRGGSSYNEQFF. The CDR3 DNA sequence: TGTGCCAGCAGTCGCGGGGGAAGCTCCTACAATGAGCAGTTCTTC.